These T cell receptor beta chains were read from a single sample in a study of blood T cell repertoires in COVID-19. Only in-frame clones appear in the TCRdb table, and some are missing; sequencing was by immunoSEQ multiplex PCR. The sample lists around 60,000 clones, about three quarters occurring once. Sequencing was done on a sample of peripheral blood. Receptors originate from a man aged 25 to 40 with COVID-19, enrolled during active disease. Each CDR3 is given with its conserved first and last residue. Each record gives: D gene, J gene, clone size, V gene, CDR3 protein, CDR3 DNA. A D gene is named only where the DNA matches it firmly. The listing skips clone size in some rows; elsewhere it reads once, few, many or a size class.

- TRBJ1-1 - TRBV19 CASGRDTEAFF TGTGCCAGTGGGAGGGACACTGAAGCTTTCTTT
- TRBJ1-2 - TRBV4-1 CASSQEGTGESYTF TGCGCCAGCAGCCAAGAAGGGACGGGGGAGAGCTACACCTTC
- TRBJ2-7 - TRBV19 CASSTTGYTYEQYF TGTGCCAGTAGTACAACAGGGTATACCTACGAGCAGTACTTC
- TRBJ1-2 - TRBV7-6 CASSPTGSGANYGYTF TGTGCCAGCAGCCCCACAGGGTCCGGAGCTAACTATGGCTACACCTTC
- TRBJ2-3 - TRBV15 CATSRFRDTQYF TGTGCCACCAGCAGATTTCGAGATACGCAGTATTTT
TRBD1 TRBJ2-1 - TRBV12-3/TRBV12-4 CASRSRTGTEQFF TGTGCCAGCAGATCAAGGACAGGGACCGAGCAGTTCTTC
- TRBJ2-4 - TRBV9 CASSAGEPLNIQYF TGTGCCAGCAGCGCGGGGGAGCCCTTAAACATTCAGTACTTC
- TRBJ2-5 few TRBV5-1 CASSWAPGSQTQYF TGCGCCAGCAGCTGGGCCCCGGGATCACAGACCCAGTACTTC
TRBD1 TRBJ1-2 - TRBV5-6 CASSFVPQGDIYGYTF TGTGCCAGCAGCTTCGTCCCACAGGGGGATATCTATGGCTACACCTTC
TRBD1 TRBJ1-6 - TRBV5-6 CASSLGTRGRNSPLHF TGTGCCAGCAGCTTGGGGACCAGGGGGCGGAATTCACCCCTCCACTTT
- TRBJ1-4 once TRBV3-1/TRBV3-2 CASTRLGEEKLFF TGTGCCAGCACCCGCCTCGGGGAAGAAAAACTGTTTTTT
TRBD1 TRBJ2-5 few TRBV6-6 CASSLKHLPGQKKETQYF TGTGCCAGCAGTCTCAAACACCTACCGGGACAGAAAAAAGAGACCCAGTACTTC
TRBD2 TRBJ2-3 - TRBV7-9 CASSLSELAGGDTQYF TGTGCCAGCAGCTTATCGGAACTAGCGGGGGGAGATACGCAGTATTTT
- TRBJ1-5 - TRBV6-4 CASSEQGGSNQPQHF TGTGCCAGCAGTGAACAGGGTGGGAGCAATCAGCCCCAGCATTTT
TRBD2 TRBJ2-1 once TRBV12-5 CASGLGLAGGPYEQFF TGTGCTAGTGGTTTGGGTCTAGCGGGAGGGCCCTATGAGCAGTTCTTC
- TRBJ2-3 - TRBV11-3 CASSHQGRGLSDTQYF TGTGCCAGCAGCCACCAGGGGCGGGGGTTATCAGATACGCAGTATTTT
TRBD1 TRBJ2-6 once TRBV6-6 CASSPRDRASGANVLTF TGTGCCAGCAGTCCCCGGGACAGGGCCTCTGGGGCCAACGTCCTGACTTTC
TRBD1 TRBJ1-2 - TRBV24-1 CATSDPHLSGGIYGYTF TGTGCCACCAGTGATCCTCACCTTTCAGGGGGCATCTATGGCTACACCTTC
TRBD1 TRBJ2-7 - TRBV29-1 CSVKGGLGYEQYF TGCAGCGTTAAAGGGGGCTTGGGCTACGAGCAGTACTTC
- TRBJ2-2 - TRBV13 CASRDSGELFF TGTGCCAGCAGGGACAGCGGGGAGCTGTTTTTT
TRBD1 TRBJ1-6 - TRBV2 CASSISGGGSYNSPLHF TGTGCCAGCAGCATCTCAGGGGGTGGCTCCTATAATTCACCCCTCCACTTT
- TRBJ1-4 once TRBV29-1 CSVERQGNEKLFF TGCAGCGTTGAGCGGCAGGGGAATGAAAAACTGTTTTTT
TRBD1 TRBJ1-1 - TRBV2 CASSVTGLQAFF TGTGCCAGCAGCGTGACAGGGTTACAAGCTTTCTTT
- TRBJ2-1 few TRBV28 CASSFYYGEQFF TGTGCCAGCAGTTTCTATTATGGTGAGCAGTTCTTC
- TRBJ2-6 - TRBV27 CASSPGSGANVLTF TGTGCCAGCAGTCCAGGCTCTGGGGCCAACGTCCTGACTTTC
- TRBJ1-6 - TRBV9 CASSVDGNSPLHF TGTGCCAGCAGCGTAGACGGGAATTCACCCCTCCACTTT
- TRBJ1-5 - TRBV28 CASSSINQPQHF TGTGCCAGCAGTTCCATCAATCAGCCCCAGCATTTT
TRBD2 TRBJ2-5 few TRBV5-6 CASSLGSLAAETQYF TGTGCCAGCAGCTTGGGTAGTCTAGCGGCAGAGACCCAGTACTTC
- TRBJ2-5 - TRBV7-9 CASSLASAGGETQYF TGTGCCAGCAGCTTAGCCTCGGCAGGGGGGGAGACCCAGTACTTC